This passage covers 15 T cell receptor beta chains from one sample sequenced in a study of T cell responses to AZD1222 COVID-19 vaccine. Data came from immunoSEQ multiplex PCR; TCRdb stores just in-frame clones and leaves some out. In the table there are more than 95,000 clones, 82% of which are singletons. This material consisted of peripheral blood, taken on day 0 of AZD1222 vaccination. The receptors were gathered from an adult in good health.

The rearrangement joins TRBV11-2 to TRBJ2-2; possibly TRBD1 for D (5 bases). V was cut by 5 bases and J by 5 bases, with 9 bases left in between. The germline gives CDR1 SGHAT, CDR2 FQNNGV. The CDR3 spans 13 residues. CDR3 sequence (DNA): TGTGCCAGCAGCCGTGACAGTACCGGGGAGCTGTTTTTT. This encodes CASSRDSTGELFF.

This clone was recorded once. V and J are TRBV9 and TRBJ1-4; D ambiguous. Germline CDR1 SGDLS, CDR2 YYNGEE. V was pared by 0 bases and J by 8 bases, with 5 bases between. This CDR3 has 12 residues. CDR3 bases: TGTGCCAGCAGCGTAGTCAAGGAAAAACTGTTTTTT. Translation gives CASSVVKEKLFF.

The chain links TRBV24-1 to TRBJ1-2; TRBD1 matches at 9 bases. The CDR3 runs 16 residues. V lost 4 bases and J lost 8; bases outside the gene matches: 13. Looked up from germline, CDR1 is KGHDR and CDR2 is SFDVKD. In nucleotides, the CDR3 is TGTGCCACCAGTGACACCGGGGACAGGGAGGGGGTGGGCTACACCTTC. This sequence encodes CATSDTGDREGVGYTF.

The rearrangement links TRBV5-4 to TRBJ2-5; a weak D match, TRBD2 (7 bases). The CDR3 loop spans 17 amino acids. Trimming took 2 bases from V and 4 from J, leaving 21 bases between them. CDR1 SGHNT and CDR2 YYREEE come from the germline V gene (reference sequence). In DNA, the CDR3 is TGTGCCAGCAGCTTCGGCGGGGGCCTCTCGGTAGGAGAGACCCAGTACTTC. Encoded protein: CASSFGGGLSVGETQYF.

The V call is TRBV10-3, the J call TRBJ2-7; D call uncertain. The CDR3 is made up of 14 amino acids. Germline CDR1 is ENHRY and CDR2 is SYGVKD. Trimming stripped 4 bases from V and 0 bases from J, with 10 bases between. CDR3 loop: CAISAVSLSYEQYF. The CDR3 DNA is TGTGCCATCAGTGCCGTTTCCCTCTCCTACGAGCAGTACTTC.

Turning to this clone: Other DNA sequences in the same sample also yield this CDR3. J is TRBJ2-7 and V is TRBV3-1 (or the pseudogene TRBV3-2); no firm D call. Between the trimmed V and J ends, which lost 0 bases and 0 bases, there was a span of 6 bases. Germline CDR1 is LGHDT and CDR2 is YNNKEL (reference sequence). The CDR3 sequence is 14 residues long. The DNA of the CDR3 is TGTGCCAGCAGCCAAGACCCCAGCTCCTACGAGCAGTACTTC. This encodes CASSQDPSSYEQYF.

The chain is built from TRBV27 and TRBJ1-6; possibly TRBD1 for D (5 bases). The germline gives CDR1 MNHEY, CDR2 SMNVEV (reference sequence). V lost 1 base and J lost 8, with 9 bases in between. This CDR3 is built from 14 residues. The CDR3 is CASSLWGEDSPLHF. CDR3 sequence (DNA): TGTGCCAGCAGTTTATGGGGGGAAGATTCACCCCTCCACTTT.

This rearrangement joins TRBV18 to TRBJ2-5, with D unresolved. This CDR3 spans 14 amino acids. Trimming pared 1 base from V and 5 bases from J, leaving 11 bases between. CDR1 KGHSH and CDR2 LQKENI come from the germline V gene. The CDR3 loop is CASSPQEARETQYF. The DNA of the CDR3 is TGTGCCAGCTCACCACAAGAGGCAAGGGAGACCCAGTACTTC.

This clone was seen a single time. The V call is TRBV20-1, the J call TRBJ1-1; 9 nucleotides agree with TRBD1. Germline-derived CDR1 and CDR2 are DFQATT and SNEGSKA (reference sequence). This CDR3 is 16 amino acids long. J was trimmed by 3 bases and V by 3 bases; bases with no gene match: 11. The CDR3 here is CSASPRNRGLDTEAFF. The DNA of the CDR3 is TGCAGTGCTAGTCCGCGTAACAGGGGGCTGGACACTGAAGCTTTCTTT.

In its sample, this clone was seen once. The chain combines TRBV2 with TRBJ1-5, with D unclear. The V end was cut by 6 bases, the J end by 3 bases, with 9 bases between. Germline assignment: CDR1 SNHLY and CDR2 FYNNEI. The CDR3 extends over 13 amino acids. The CDR3 is CASRSDNNQPQHF. The CDR3 DNA sequence: TGTGCCAGCAGATCAGATAACAATCAGCCCCAGCATTTT.

The chain employs TRBV7-2 and TRBJ2-3; a weak D match, TRBD1 (5 bases). CDR1 SGHTA and CDR2 FQGNSA come from the germline V gene. The V end was cut by 5 bases, the J end by 0 bases, with 9 bases between. The CDR3 sequence is 14 residues long. CDR3: CASSLTASTDTQYF. CDR3 nucleotides: TGTGCCAGCAGCCTGACAGCTAGCACAGATACGCAGTATTTT.

The V gene is TRBV7-2, the J gene TRBJ2-6; D unresolved. This CDR3 is 16 amino acids long. V lost 3 bases, J lost 1 base, and 10 bases lay in between. The V gene's germline CDR1 is SGHTA and CDR2 FQGNSA. Here the CDR3 DNA reads TGTGCCAGCAGCTTGGATAAGACGTCTGGGGCCAACGTCCTGACTTTC. The encoded protein is CASSLDKTSGANVLTF.

CDR3 DNA: TGTGCCAGCAGTTACTCGACGGGCTCGGGTCAGCCCCAGCATTTT. As protein: CASSYSTGSGQPQHF. The rearrangement uses TRBV6-5 and TRBJ1-5; no clear D. V shed 0 bases and J shed 6 bases, with 12 bases lying between them. The germline gives CDR1 MNHEY, CDR2 SVGAGI. The CDR3 extends over 15 amino acids.

This clone was detected only once. This chain uses TRBV6-2 or TRBV6-3 with TRBJ2-3; maybe TRBD2 (5 bases). This CDR3 spans 11 amino acids. Per germline, CDR1 MNHEY and CDR2 SVGEGT. Trimming took 6 bases from V and 8 from J, leaving 9 bases between them. This CDR3 reads CASSSGGTQYF. Here the CDR3 DNA reads TGTGCCAGCAGCTCCGGAGGTACGCAGTATTTT.

J is TRBJ2-7 and V is TRBV2; 7 nucleotides align to TRBD2. CDR3 length: 15 amino acids. The V gene's germline CDR1 is SNHLY and CDR2 FYNNEI. Trimming removed 6 bases from V and 0 bases from J; junction bases left unmatched: 8. CDR3 coding DNA: TGTGCCAGCAGGGAGCGGGACTCCAACTCCTACGAGCAGTACTTC. Translating it yields CASRERDSNSYEQYF. Looking up the rest from reference TRBV2 and TRBJ2-7 gives the full variable domain: EPEVTQTPSHQVTQMGQEVILRCVPISNHLYFYWYRQILGQKVEFLVSFYNNEISEKSEIFDDQFSVERPDGSNFTLKIRSTKLEDSAMYFCASRERDSNSYEQYFGPGTRLTVT.